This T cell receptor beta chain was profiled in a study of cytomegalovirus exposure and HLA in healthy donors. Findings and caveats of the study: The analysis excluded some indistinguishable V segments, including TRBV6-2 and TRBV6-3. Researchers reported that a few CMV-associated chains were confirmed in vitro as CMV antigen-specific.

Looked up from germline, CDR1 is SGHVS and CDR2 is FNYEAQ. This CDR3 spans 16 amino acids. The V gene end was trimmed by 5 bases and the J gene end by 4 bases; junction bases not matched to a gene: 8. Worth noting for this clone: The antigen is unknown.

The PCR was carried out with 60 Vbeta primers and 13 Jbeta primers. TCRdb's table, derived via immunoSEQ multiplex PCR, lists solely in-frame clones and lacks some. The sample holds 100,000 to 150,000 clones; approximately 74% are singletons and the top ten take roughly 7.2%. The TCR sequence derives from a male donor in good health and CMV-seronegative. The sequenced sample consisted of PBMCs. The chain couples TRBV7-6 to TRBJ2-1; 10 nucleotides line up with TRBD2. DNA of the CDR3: TGTGCCAGCAGCGGTATAGCGGGGGGACGGTACAATGAGCAGTTCTTC. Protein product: CASSGIAGGRYNEQFF.